This T cell receptor beta chain was sequenced for a study of T cell changes during pregnancy in multiple sclerosis. Generated by immunoSEQ multiplex PCR, the TCRdb table keeps only in-frame clones and is missing some. The profile shows more than 85,000 clones, roughly 95% of them singletons. Losses at the gene ends were 2 bases for V and 6 bases for J; bases not matched to a gene: 6. The CDR3 loop spans 17 amino acids. Germline CDR1 reads MGHRA; CDR2 reads YSYEKL. This sample comprised peripheral blood, obtained in the third trimester of pregnancy. The chain couples TRBV4-1 to TRBJ2-4; 14 bases line up with TRBD2. The source is a female donor in good health, enrolled as a control in a pregnancy study. The CDR3 nucleotides read TGCGCCAGCAGCCAAACCGGGACTAGCGGGAGTATAAACATTCAGTACTTC. It translates to CASSQTGTSGSINIQYF.